The clone carrying this T cell receptor (beta chain) was seen repeatedly, ten times or more. Its target is not known. The data were taken from a study of T cells in Graves' hyperthyroidism and ophthalmopathy. Whole-study findings and limits: For ophthalmopathy, model prediction preceded onset by a median about 6.2 months. Using 13 V-J features, a model discriminated ophthalmopathy from stable hyperthyroidism.

Amplification yielded TCR beta CDR3 regions, with RNA transcripts as the source. The HTBI set primed first-round TCR CDR3 RT-PCR. In TCRdb, the multiplex PCR reads were re-called with MiXCR into one record per CDR3 protein. The sample includes some 650,000 distinct CDR3 sequences, approximately 15% of them seen just once. This sample holds PBMCs from approximately 10 ml fresh peripheral blood. The germline CDR1 and CDR2 sequences are MNHNS and SASEGT. The CDR3 totals 15 residues. The V gene end was trimmed by 6 bases and the J gene end by 3 bases; junction bases not matched to a gene: 8. Sequenced sample: blood. This clonotype was sampled from a woman aged 40 to 49 with Graves' ophthalmopathy. This chain connects TRBV6-1 to TRBJ2-3; 8 nucleotides line up with TRBD1. The CDR3 DNA follows: TGTGCCAGCAGGTCTACAGGGGGAATTACAGATACGCAGTATTTT. Translation: CASRSTGGITDTQYF.